Below, 3 T cell receptor beta chains from the same sample are listed, as sequenced in a study of blood T cell repertoires in COVID-19. Sequencing was performed with immunoSEQ multiplex PCR; in TCRdb, only in-frame clones are kept and a portion is missing. The repertoire includes about 180,000 clones, roughly 87% of them detected once, and around 1.6% sits in the top ten. Input material: peripheral blood. Receptor source: a woman aged 45-59 years with acute or convalescent COVID-19.

This clone has ten or more counts. At the DNA level, this CDR3 is encoded by other sequences in the same sample as well. The chain combines TRBV6-6 with TRBJ2-5, with 8 bases that match TRBD1. The CDR3 runs 12 residues. The junction had 2 bases not matched to a gene; V was cut back by 6 bases and J by 5 bases. In germline, CDR1 is MNHNY, CDR2 SVGAGI (reference sequence). The CDR3 spells CASSRDRETQYF. CDR3 bases: TGTGCCAGCAGCCGGGACAGGGAGACCCAGTACTTC.

V is TRBV4-3 and J is TRBJ1-4; D may be TRBD1 (5 bases). There are 18 residues in the CDR3. The germline V gene encodes CDR1 LGHNA and CDR2 YSLEER. V lost 1 base and J lost 0, with 15 bases in between. CDR3 in DNA: TGCGCCAGCAGCCAAGTGGACGTCGGGGGGTCAACTAATGAAAAACTGTTTTTT. This codes for CASSQVDVGGSTNEKLFF.

The rearrangement uses TRBV4-3 and TRBJ1-1; 8 bases align to TRBD1. The V and J ends lost 2 bases and 2 bases, in that order; junction bases with no gene match: 10. The germline gives CDR1 LGHNA, CDR2 YSLEER. The CDR3 runs to 17 residues. CDR3: CASSQNRGAGFNTEAFF. The CDR3 DNA reads as TGCGCCAGCAGCCAAAACAGGGGGGCAGGATTCAACACTGAAGCTTTCTTT.